Listed here are 26 T cell receptor beta chains from one sample, sequenced in a study of OX40 agonist ivuxolimab in advanced cancers. The table came from immunoSEQ multiplex PCR; TCRdb's copy has only in-frame clones and leaves some out. Here the sample spans tens of thousands of clones, over 60% being singletons. The sequenced sample was CD4+ or CD8+ T cells sorted from blood, obtained in a trial of the OX40 agonist ivuxolimab. These receptors originate from an adult with an advanced solid tumor such as melanoma, head and neck, liver or kidney cancer.

The rearrangement uses TRBV9 and TRBJ1-2, with 7 bases fitting TRBD1. Trimming removed 3 bases from V and 1 base from J; junction bases left unmatched: 12. This CDR3 comprises 17 residues. From germline, CDR1 is SGDLS and CDR2 YYNGEE. The CDR3 loop reads CASSAPRGGLLNYGYTF. Written as DNA, the CDR3 is TGTGCCAGCAGCGCTCCTAGAGGGGGCTTACTTAACTATGGCTACACCTTC.

The chain joins TRBV9 to TRBJ1-2; D may be TRBD1 (5 bases). CDR3 size: 14 residues. CDR1 and CDR2 from the germline V gene are SGDLS and YYNGEE. V was pared by 3 bases and J by 9 bases, with 18 bases between. CDR3 sequence (DNA): TGTGCCAGCAGCGGAGAGGCGGGGCGAGGGAGCTACACCTTC. Its translation: CASSGEAGRGSYTF.

J is TRBJ2-1 and V is TRBV7-2; a possible D gene is TRBD2 (7 bases). V was cut by 2 bases and J by 4 bases, with 18 bases left in between. CDR1 and CDR2 (germline): SGHTA, FQGNSA. The CDR3 totals 17 residues. The CDR3 DNA follows: TGTGCCAGCAGCTTATTCTGGGGGGGCGGTAGGTACAATGAGCAGTTCTTC. Translated: CASSLFWGGGRYNEQFF.

This clone has a single count. The gene calls are TRBV5-1 and TRBJ1-4; 10 positions agree with TRBD1. Germline V gene lookup returns CDR1 SGHRS and CDR2 YFSETQ. The ends lost 4 bases at V and 3 bases at J; junction bases unmatched: 3. This CDR3 has 15 amino acids. The CDR3 is CASSGTGVPNEKLFF. CDR3 DNA: TGCGCCAGCAGCGGGACAGGGGTCCCTAATGAAAAACTGTTTTTT.

The chain is built from TRBV2 and TRBJ1-2; a weak D match, TRBD1 (6 bases). Germline V gene data show CDR1 as SNHLY and CDR2 as FYNNEI. The CDR3 has 14 residues. The ends were cut back, 3 bases at V and 4 bases at J, with 12 bases in the middle. As DNA, the CDR3 is TGTGCCAGCAGTGAGCGGGGGCTGACCTATGGCTACACCTTC. It translates to CASSERGLTYGYTF.

A single count supports this clone. The CDR3 loop is CAWSEDRAGGYTF. Written as DNA, the CDR3 is TGTGCCTGGAGTGAGGACAGGGCAGGGGGCTACACCTTC. This sequence joins TRBV30 and TRBJ1-2; 8 nucleotides agree with TRBD1. The CDR3 length is 13 residues. Germline CDR1 GTSNPN, CDR2 SVGIG (reference sequence). J gave up 8 bases and V 1 base, and 6 bases lay outside the gene matches.

This rearrangement joins TRBV2 to TRBJ1-6, with D possibly being TRBD1 (5 bases). Germline V gives CDR1 SNHLY, CDR2 FYNNEI. The CDR3 sequence is 15 residues long. V was trimmed by 4 bases and J by 0 bases, leaving 7 bases between them. The CDR3: CASSGGSSYNSPLHF. The CDR3 nucleotides read TGTGCCAGCAGTGGGGGGAGCTCCTATAATTCACCCCTCCACTTT.

V is TRBV28 and J is TRBJ1-5; 7 bases agree with TRBD1. The CDR3 covers 14 residues. V shed 2 bases, J shed 7 bases, and the junction held 5 bases outside the gene matches. CDR1 and CDR2 from the germline V gene are MDHEN and SYDVKM. The CDR3 sequence: CASSLDREEQPQHF. Written as DNA, the CDR3 is TGTGCCAGCAGTTTAGACAGGGAAGAGCAGCCCCAGCATTTT.

The genes are TRBV19 and TRBJ2-6; TRBD1 agrees at 10 bases. CDR1 and CDR2 (germline): LNHDA, SQIVND (reference sequence). V gave up 4 bases and J gave up 3 bases; unmatched junction bases: 15. This CDR3 has 20 amino acids. CDR3 bases: TGTGCCAGTAGTACCCTCTTGCTGGCTGACAGGGGGCTTGGGGCCAACGTCCTGACTTTC. Encoded protein: CASSTLLLADRGLGANVLTF. The full variable domain, rest sourced from reference TRBV19 and TRBJ2-6, is DGGITQSPKYLFRKEGQNVTLSCEQNLNHDAMYWYRQDPGQGLRLIYYSQIVNDFQKGDIAEGYSVSREKKESFPLTVTSAQKNPTAFYLCASSTLLLADRGLGANVLTFGAGSRLTVL.

V gene TRBV7-6 combines with J gene TRBJ2-5; TRBD2 aligns across 9 bases. Germline CDR1 and CDR2: SGHVS and FNYEAQ. Trimming at V came to 5 bases and at J to 4 bases, leaving 14 bases not matched to a gene. This CDR3 is built from 17 residues. The CDR3 sequence is CASSPPGSRGGRETQYF. The CDR3 DNA reads TGTGCCAGCAGCCCCCCTGGCTCGCGGGGGGGCCGAGAGACCCAGTACTTC.

V usage is TRBV5-1 and J usage is TRBJ1-1; TRBD1 aligns across 7 bases. From germline, CDR1 is SGHRS and CDR2 YFSETQ. The CDR3 contains 13 residues. Trimming at V came to 4 bases and at J to 11 bases, leaving 11 bases not matched to a gene. The CDR3 bases are TGCGCCAGCAGCATGACAGGGTCGGGTTTCGCTTTCTTT. Translated, it gives CASSMTGSGFAFF.

A single count supports this clone. The chain is built from TRBV10-3 and TRBJ1-5, with 7 bases aligning to TRBD1. With 7 bases clipped from V and 3 bases from J, the junction kept 3 bases outside the gene matches. The germline V gene encodes CDR1 ENHRY and CDR2 SYGVKD. The CDR3 runs 13 residues. The CDR3 DNA reads TGTGCCATCAAACAGGGGTCCAATCAGCCCCAGCATTTT. Translating it yields CAIKQGSNQPQHF.

The chain carries TRBV5-6 and TRBJ1-3; no definite D call. The germline gives CDR1 SGHDT, CDR2 YYEEEE. Trimming pared 5 bases from V and 4 bases from J, leaving 10 bases between. The CDR3 is 13 amino acids. The CDR3 spells CASRYIQGNTIYF. As DNA, the CDR3 is TGTGCCAGCAGGTACATACAAGGAAACACCATATATTTT.

This clone has a handful of counts. The chain combines TRBV19 with TRBJ1-5; no clear D gene. With 2 bases removed from V and 5 bases from J, the gap between germline ends came to 19 bases. From germline, CDR1 is LNHDA and CDR2 SQIVND (reference sequence). The CDR3 totals 17 residues. DNA of the CDR3: TGTGCCAGTAGTATATTCCAGCCTAGGGTACTCTATCAGCCCCAGCATTTT. Residues: CASSIFQPRVLYQPQHF.

The chain couples TRBV29-1 to TRBJ1-2, with 9 bases matching TRBD1. The V segment lost 7 bases and the J segment 6 bases; nucleotides outside the gene matches: 9. There are 13 residues in the CDR3. Looked up from germline, CDR1 is SQVTM and CDR2 is ANQGSEA. The CDR3 is CSAVPGQGHGYTF. The DNA for the CDR3 is TGCAGCGCCGTACCGGGACAGGGCCATGGCTACACCTTC.

The gene calls are TRBV7-2 and TRBJ2-2; D is possibly TRBD1 (6 bases). CDR1 is SGHTA, CDR2 FQGNSA, per germline. The CDR3 consists of 14 residues. Deletions cut 4 bases from V and 7 bases from J, with 13 bases between. CDR3: CASSSANRVGELFF. The CDR3 DNA reads as TGTGCCAGCAGCTCGGCTAACAGGGTCGGGGAGCTGTTTTTT.

This clone has only a few counts. V and J are TRBV14 and TRBJ1-6; D ambiguous. The ends were cut back, 0 bases at V and 8 bases at J, with 8 bases in the middle. This CDR3 comprises 14 residues. Germline CDR1 reads SGHDN; CDR2 reads FVKESK. For the CDR3, the DNA is TGTGCCAGCAGCCAAGATCAAAGGTATTCACCCCTCCACTTT. This codes for CASSQDQRYSPLHF.

CDR3 in amino acids: CASSSPSSYEQYF. As DNA, the CDR3 is TGTGCCAGCAGTAGCCCCAGCTCCTACGAGCAGTACTTC. The V gene is TRBV7-9, the J gene TRBJ2-7; no clear D gene. V shed 6 bases and J shed 0 bases, with 9 bases lying between them. The CDR3 sequence is 13 residues long. In germline, CDR1 is SEHNR, CDR2 FQNEAQ (reference sequence).

The rearrangement uses TRBV28 and TRBJ1-5; tentatively, D is TRBD1 (5 bases). This CDR3 has 13 residues. Per germline, CDR1 MDHEN and CDR2 SYDVKM. Trimming removed 5 bases from V and 7 bases from J, with 12 bases in between. The CDR3 coding sequence is TGTGCCAGCAGTCAAGGGACGGTGCAGCCCCAGCATTTT. Translation: CASSQGTVQPQHF.

This CDR3 reads CASSLEGFSYEQYF. CDR3 nucleotide sequence: TGCGCCAGCAGCTTGGAAGGATTCTCCTACGAGCAGTACTTC. This chain links TRBV5-1 with TRBJ2-7, with no clear D. CDR1 and CDR2 from the germline V gene are SGHRS and YFSETQ. The CDR3 sequence is 14 residues long. V was clipped by 0 bases and J by 0 bases, with 7 bases between them.

This clone was seen once. V and J are TRBV28 and TRBJ2-3; 7 positions agree with TRBD1. The length of the CDR3 is 14 residues. J gave up 3 bases and V 5 bases, and 5 bases lay outside the gene matches. Germline V gives CDR1 MDHEN, CDR2 SYDVKM. CDR3 coding DNA: TGTGCCAGCAGTATCTCGACAGGGACAGATACGCAGTATTTT. Encoded protein: CASSISTGTDTQYF.

The chain couples TRBV19 to TRBJ1-1, with 9 bases that match TRBD1. The J segment lost 0 bases and the V segment lost 8 bases, leaving 7 bases of the junction unmatched. Germline V gene sequence: CDR1 LNHDA, CDR2 SQIVND (reference sequence). This CDR3 has 15 amino acids. The CDR3 nucleotides read TGTGCCAGTGGCGGACAGGGGCCCTTGAACACTGAAGCTTTCTTT. As protein: CASGGQGPLNTEAFF.

In the case of this clone: A far larger clone differs by one base, so this is likely a read error. The CDR3 DNA sequence: TGTGCCAGCAGCCTAGGGACAGATAGCAATCAGCCCCAGCATTTT. Protein: CASSLGTDSNQPQHF. The rearrangement uses TRBV5-4 and TRBJ1-5; the match to TRBD1 covers 7 bases. Trimming at V came to 4 bases and at J to 0 bases, leaving 4 bases not matched to a gene. CDR1 and CDR2 from the germline V gene are SGHNT and YYREEE (reference sequence). The CDR3 runs 15 residues.

The rearrangement uses TRBV10-3 and TRBJ2-4; 7 nucleotides align to TRBD1. The CDR3 is 15 residues long. V shed 3 bases, J shed 0 bases, and the junction held 2 bases outside the gene matches. Germline V CDR1 and CDR2: ENHRY, SYGVKD. CDR3 protein: CAISDRQGAKNIQYF. Here the CDR3 DNA reads TGTGCCATCAGTGACCGACAGGGAGCCAAAAACATTCAGTACTTC.

J is TRBJ2-3 and V is TRBV9; 9 positions agree with TRBD2. Trimming took 0 bases from V and 0 from J; bases not matched to a gene: 2. This CDR3 contains 16 residues. In germline, CDR1 is SGDLS, CDR2 YYNGEE. The DNA of the CDR3 is TGTGCCAGCAGCGTAGAGACTAGCGGTAGCACAGATACGCAGTATTTT. Translated: CASSVETSGSTDTQYF.

The chain combines TRBV29-1 with TRBJ2-3, with 11 positions matching TRBD1. Germline assignment: CDR1 SQVTM and CDR2 ANQGSEA. With V trimmed by 6 bases and J by 4 bases, 9 bases remained unmatched. The CDR3 is 15 residues long. The CDR3 DNA follows: TGCAGCGTAGCATCCCGGACAGGGGGCGCAGATACGCAGTATTTT. Protein sequence: CSVASRTGGADTQYF.